A selection of T cell receptor beta chains follows, all from one sample in a study of blood T cells in healthy people across ages. Via MiXCR, TCRdb re-called the 5' RACE reads, giving one row per CDR3 protein. The table lists 450,000 to 700,000 distinct CDR3 sequences, roughly a quarter of them singletons. Material: blood. The source is a woman aged 65 to 85 in good health. CDR3s include the opening cysteine and the closing phenylalanine or tryptophan. A D gene is named only where the DNA matches it firmly. Size tells how often a clone was seen (once, few, many) or the class of an expanded clone, and some rows leave it out.

.	TRBJ2-3	14	TRBV7-8	few	TGTGCCAGCAGCCTTGAACTTCTCACAGATACGCAGTATTTT	CASSLELLTDTQYF
.	TRBJ2-7	12	TRBV7-2	few	TGTGCCACGAGGGGGGTGACCTACGAGCAGTACTTC	CATRGVTYEQYF
.	TRBJ1-5	14	TRBV7-2	few	TGTGCCAGCAGTTCGGGCCTCGGCAATCAGCCCCAGCATTTT	CASSSGLGNQPQHF
.	TRBJ2-7	14	TRBV6-2/TRBV6-3	few	TGTGCCAGCAGTTTCTTTGACAGCCCCTACGAGCAGTACTTC	CASSFFDSPYEQYF
.	TRBJ2-5	12	TRBV10-3	few	TGTGCCATCAGTGGGTGGGGAGAGACCCAGTACTTC	CAISGWGETQYF
.	TRBJ2-2	14	TRBV20-1	few	TGCAGTGCCCGGCGCCCCTCGAACACCGGGGAGCTGTTTTTT	CSARRPSNTGELFF
TRBD2	TRBJ2-7	13	TRBV3-1	.	TGTGCCAGCAGCCAGCGGGAGGGTAACGAGCAGTACTTC	CASSQREGNEQYF
.	TRBJ1-1	14	TRBV5-1	.	TGCGCCAGCAGCTTCGACAGACCCAACACTGAAGCTTTCTTT	CASSFDRPNTEAFF
.	TRBJ2-3	17	TRBV5-1	.	TGCGCCAGCAGCTTGGTAAGGAACACACCTAACACAGATACGCAGTATTTT	CASSLVRNTPNTDTQYF
.	TRBJ2-1	15	TRBV7-2	few	TGTGCCAGCAGCTCCGGACCTTCCCTCTACAATGAGCAGTTCTTC	CASSSGPSLYNEQFF
.	TRBJ2-5	15	TRBV24-1	few	TGTGCCACCAGCCCCGGGTACGCCTTAGAAGAGACCCAGTACTTC	CATSPGYALEETQYF
.	TRBJ1-1	13	TRBV6-5	few	TGTGCCAGCAGCCAAAGTCAGGCGTATGAAGCTTTCTTT	CASSQSQAYEAFF
TRBD1	TRBJ1-1	15	TRBV7-8	few	TGTGCCAGCGCCAACCATGACAGGGTGAACACTGAAGCTTTCTTT	CASANHDRVNTEAFF
TRBD1	TRBJ2-5	14	TRBV6-1	few	TGTGCCAGCATGACCGGGACAGGGGGGAAGACCCAGTACTTC	CASMTGTGGKTQYF
TRBD2	TRBJ2-1	16	TRBV6-2/TRBV6-3	few	TGTGCCAGCAGTTACTCTAGGCGGGGGTCCTACAATGAGCAGTTCTTC	CASSYSRRGSYNEQFF
TRBD1	TRBJ2-7	17	TRBV20-1	.	TGCAGTACTAGGCGGTATTATCGGGCGGACAGGGAGCACGAGCAGTACTTC	CSTRRYYRADREHEQYF
TRBD1	TRBJ1-1	17	TRBV7-9	few	TGTGCCAGCAGCCCGGGACCTTCGACAGGGGGCTTTTATGAAGCTTTCTTT	CASSPGPSTGGFYEAFF